Listed here are 19 T cell receptor beta chains from one sample, sequenced in a study of blood T cells in healthy people across ages. PCR was performed a second time for roughly 7 to 11 cycles using a sample-barcoded 5' primer and a J-beta primer mix. TCRdb ran MiXCR on the 5' RACE reads and lists one entry per CDR3 protein. The sample has about 500,000 distinct CDR3 sequences; nearly 25% are singletons. These data were also reused for a study on T cells of mothers and their children.

The specimen was blood. These receptors originate from a boy aged 5-17 years in good health.

The chain has TRBV29-1 and TRBJ2-7; 10 bases agree with TRBD1. V was clipped by 5 bases and J by 0 bases; unmatched bases: 10. Germline V lookup: CDR1 SQVTM, CDR2 ANQGSEA. The CDR3 extends over 16 amino acids. The CDR3 here is CSVSGGTGASSYEQYF. The CDR3 DNA is TGCAGCGTTTCTGGGGGGACAGGGGCCAGCTCCTACGAGCAGTACTTC.

This sequence joins TRBV27 and TRBJ2-7; D is undetermined. The CDR3 covers 12 residues. Trimming pared 6 bases from V and 7 bases from J, leaving 13 bases between. Germline assignment: CDR1 MNHEY and CDR2 SMNVEV (reference sequence). As DNA, the CDR3 is TGTGCCAGCAGGCAAGGCACGAGGGAGCAGTACTTC. This gives the protein CASRQGTREQYF.

This clonotype has more than one count but fewer than ten. The chain links TRBV7-9 to TRBJ2-5, with 8 bases that match TRBD1. Near its end, the DNA agrees better with TRBJ2-1, so the J call may be wrong. The CDR3 totals 15 residues. In germline, CDR1 is SEHNR, CDR2 FQNEAQ (reference sequence). DNA for the CDR3: TGTGCCAGCAGCTTAGGGACAGGGAACTTTCAGGAGCAGTTCTTC. This sequence encodes CASSLGTGNFQEQFF.

V gene TRBV27 combines with J gene TRBJ1-4; 7 bases fit TRBD1. Per the germline V gene, CDR1 is MNHEY and CDR2 is SMNVEV (reference sequence). V trimming: 5 bases; J trimming: 5 bases; junction bases outside the gene matches: 11. The CDR3 extends over 16 amino acids. CDR3 sequence reads: CASSPQGGASNEKLFF. CDR3 DNA sequence: TGTGCCAGCAGTCCTCAGGGGGGGGCATCGAATGAAAAACTGTTTTTT.

The V gene is TRBV6-6, the J gene TRBJ2-4; 11 bases align to TRBD2. V lost 5 bases to trimming and J lost 5 bases; unmatched junction nucleotides: 5. The CDR3 spans 15 residues. The germline V gene has CDR1 MNHNY and CDR2 SVGAGI (reference sequence). The chain's CDR3 is CASSPWGLAENIQYF. For the CDR3, the DNA is TGTGCCAGCAGTCCTTGGGGACTAGCGGAAAACATTCAGTACTTC.

This clonotype was seen a few times. The J gene is TRBJ2-1, the V gene TRBV7-6; a possible D gene is TRBD2 (6 bases). Trimming shortened V by 1 base and J by 3 bases, and 16 bases separated the two germline ends. The CDR3 contains 17 residues. CDR1 and CDR2 from the germline V gene are SGHVS and FNYEAQ. The CDR3: CASSLGARDSFYNEQFF. DNA of the CDR3: TGTGCCAGCAGCTTAGGGGCGCGGGACTCCTTCTACAATGAGCAGTTCTTC.

V usage is TRBV7-9 and J usage is TRBJ2-7, with TRBD1 identical over 7 bases. The V gene's germline CDR1 is SEHNR and CDR2 FQNEAQ (reference sequence). The junction had 11 bases not matched to a gene; V was cut back by 5 bases and J by 1 base. There are 16 residues in the CDR3. CDR3 bases: TGTGCCAGCAGCCTCGTCCCGCCGACAGGGTCCTACGAGCAGTACTTC. Amino acid sequence: CASSLVPPTGSYEQYF.

The rearrangement joins TRBV20-1 to TRBJ1-1, with D perhaps TRBD1 (6 bases). This CDR3 comprises 15 residues. Trimming took off 5 bases at V and 8 bases at J, with 24 bases between the two ends. Per germline, CDR1 DFQATT and CDR2 SNEGSKA (reference sequence). CDR3: CSALPLHRQVNEAFF. DNA of the CDR3: TGCAGTGCTTTACCGCTCCACCGACAGGTAAACGAAGCTTTCTTT.

This clonotype came up a few times. The V and J genes are TRBV28 and TRBJ2-1, with D maybe TRBD2 (6 bases). The CDR3 length is 18 residues. Trimming shortened V by 4 bases and J by 3 bases, and 22 bases separated the two germline ends. Per the germline V gene, CDR1 is MDHEN and CDR2 is SYDVKM. The CDR3: CASSSWGLRSPVYNEQFF. CDR3 nucleotide sequence: TGTGCCAGCAGTTCGTGGGGACTTCGCTCCCCGGTCTACAATGAGCAGTTCTTC.

The chain links TRBV4-3 to TRBJ1-2; perhaps TRBD1 as D (5 bases). V was pared by 2 bases and J by 3 bases, with 16 bases between. Germline loops: CDR1 LGHNA, CDR2 YSLEER. This CDR3 region has 16 residues. CDR3 sequence: CASSQREQVWHYGYTF. The CDR3 DNA is TGCGCCAGCAGCCAAAGGGAACAGGTCTGGCACTATGGCTACACCTTC.

This chain links TRBV7-2 with TRBJ2-7, with D perhaps assigned TRBD1 or TRBD2 (6 bases each). The CDR3 has 15 amino acids. From germline, CDR1 is SGHTA and CDR2 FQGNSA. Trimming removed 5 bases from V and 5 bases from J, with 19 bases in between. The CDR3 here is CASSQGTLGSHEQYF. The CDR3 nucleotides read TGTGCCAGCAGCCAGGGGACTCTCGGGAGCCACGAGCAGTACTTC.

This clonotype was observed a single time. The J gene is TRBJ2-7, the V gene TRBV7-2, with 10 bases identical to TRBD2. The CDR3 sequence is 15 residues long. With 5 bases clipped from V and 1 base from J, the junction kept 5 bases outside the gene matches. Germline V gene lookup returns CDR1 SGHTA and CDR2 FQGNSA. CDR3 DNA sequence: TGTGCCAGCAGCGCCCGGACTAGCGGTTCCTACGAGCAGTACTTC. Encoded protein: CASSARTSGSYEQYF.

This clonotype was observed a few times. The chain couples TRBV20-1 to TRBJ2-7, with a possible D match to TRBD2 (5 bases). The germline V gene encodes CDR1 DFQATT and CDR2 SNEGSKA (reference sequence). The CDR3 has 15 residues. V lost 0 bases and J 4 bases, leaving 16 bases between the germline ends. The DNA for the CDR3 is TGCAGTGCTAGAGATTCGCGCGGGCAAGTTTACGAGCAGTACTTC. Encoded protein: CSARDSRGQVYEQYF.

The V gene is TRBV7-2, the J gene TRBJ1-4, with 7 nucleotides matching TRBD1. The CDR3 sequence is 15 residues long. V trimming: 3 bases; J trimming: 8 bases; junction bases outside the gene matches: 9. Per the germline V gene, CDR1 is SGHTA and CDR2 is FQGNSA. CDR3 nucleotide sequence: TGTGCCAGCAGCTTGACAGGGACGTTAGCGGAAAAACTGTTTTTT. Translation gives CASSLTGTLAEKLFF. The full variable domain, with the rest looked up from reference TRBV7-2 and TRBJ1-4, is GAGVSQSPSNKVTEKGKDVELRCDPISGHTALYWYRQSLGQGLEFLIYFQGNSAPDKSGLPSDRFSAERTGGSVSTLTIQRTQQEDSAVYLCASSLTGTLAEKLFFGSGTQLSVL.

J is TRBJ2-5 and V is TRBV7-6; D remains ambiguous. The J call may be mistaken, given a closer DNA end match to TRBJ2-7. This CDR3 spans 13 amino acids. Germline V gene lookup returns CDR1 SGHVS and CDR2 FNYEAQ. CDR3 region: CASSLFPEYEQYF. CDR3 nucleotide sequence: TGTGCCAGCAGCTTATTTCCCGAGTACGAGCAGTACTTC.

V and J are TRBV20-1 and TRBJ2-7; TRBD2 might be the D (5 bases). The V end lost 1 base, the J end lost 6 bases, and 16 bases lay between the germline ends. CDR1 is DFQATT, CDR2 SNEGSKA, per germline (reference sequence). The CDR3 totals 14 residues. The CDR3 is CSARASGGVGEQYF. In nucleotides, the CDR3 is TGCAGTGCTAGAGCCTCCGGAGGAGTGGGCGAGCAGTACTTC.

This chain links TRBV27 with TRBJ2-1; possible D gene TRBD2, 6 bases. V was pared by 8 bases and J by 7 bases, with 15 bases between. CDR1 and CDR2 (germline): MNHEY, SMNVEV (reference sequence). The CDR3 is 13 residues long. The CDR3 sequence is CASGIPGGNEQFF. DNA of the CDR3: TGTGCCAGCGGAATACCCGGAGGGAATGAGCAGTTCTTC.

The chain employs TRBV7-3 and TRBJ2-5; D is ambiguous. The J call is uncertain, as TRBJ2-1 better fits the DNA end. The V gene's germline CDR1 is SGHTA and CDR2 FQGTGA. The CDR3 runs 13 residues. The CDR3 sequence: CASSPLSSSEQFF. The CDR3 DNA follows: TGTGCCAGCAGCCCCCTCTCGTCCAGTGAGCAGTTCTTC.

This clonotype was detected a few times. The chain links TRBV9 to TRBJ1-6; possibly TRBD1 for D (6 bases). This CDR3 comprises 16 residues. Germline V CDR1 and CDR2: SGDLS, YYNGEE. V lost 2 bases, J lost 5 bases, and 14 bases lay in between. The CDR3 region is CASSVTGNWDNSPLHF. CDR3 coding DNA: TGTGCCAGCAGCGTTACAGGGAATTGGGATAATTCACCCCTCCACTTT.